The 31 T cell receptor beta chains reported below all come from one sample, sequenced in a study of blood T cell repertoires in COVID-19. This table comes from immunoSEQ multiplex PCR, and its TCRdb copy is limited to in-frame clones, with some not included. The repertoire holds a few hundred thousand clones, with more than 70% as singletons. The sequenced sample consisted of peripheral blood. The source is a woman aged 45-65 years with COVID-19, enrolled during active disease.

The CDR3, as DNA: TGTGCCAGCAGCTTTTATTCGGATGGCTACACCTTC. This encodes CASSFYSDGYTF. The gene calls are TRBV5-6 and TRBJ1-2, with no clear D. Germline V CDR1 and CDR2: SGHDT, YYEEEE. Trimming left V 2 bases short and J 6 bases short, with 8 bases between. The CDR3 is made up of 12 amino acids.

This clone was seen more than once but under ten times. The CDR3 loop reads CATFPGQPTYEQYF. For the CDR3, the DNA is TGCGCCACTTTTCCGGGACAGCCAACCTACGAGCAGTACTTC. This chain links TRBV10-2 with TRBJ2-7; TRBD1 matches at 7 bases. In germline, CDR1 is WSHSY, CDR2 SAAADI. Losses at the gene ends were 10 bases for V and 2 bases for J; bases not matched to a gene: 11. The CDR3 is 14 amino acids.

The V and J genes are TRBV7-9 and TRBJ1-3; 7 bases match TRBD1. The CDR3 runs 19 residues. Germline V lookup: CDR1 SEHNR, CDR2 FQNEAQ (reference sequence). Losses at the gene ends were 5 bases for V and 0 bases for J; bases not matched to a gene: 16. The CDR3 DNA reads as TGTGCCAGCAGCCCACGCCCTGGACAGGTGGGAGTCTCTGGAAACACCATATATTTT. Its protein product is CASSPRPGQVGVSGNTIYF.

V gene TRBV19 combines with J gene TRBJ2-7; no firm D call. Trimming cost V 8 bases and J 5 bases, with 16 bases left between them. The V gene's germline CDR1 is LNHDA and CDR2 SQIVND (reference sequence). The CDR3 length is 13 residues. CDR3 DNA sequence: TGTGCCAGTTCACGTCAACTTCGCGACGAGCAGTACTTC. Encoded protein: CASSRQLRDEQYF.

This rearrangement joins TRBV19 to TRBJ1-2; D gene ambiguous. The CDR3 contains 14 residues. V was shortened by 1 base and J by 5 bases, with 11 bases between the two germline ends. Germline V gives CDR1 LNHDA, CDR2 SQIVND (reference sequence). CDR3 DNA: TGTGCCAGTAGTATAGGGCCGGGAGAGTATGGCTACACCTTC. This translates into CASSIGPGEYGYTF.

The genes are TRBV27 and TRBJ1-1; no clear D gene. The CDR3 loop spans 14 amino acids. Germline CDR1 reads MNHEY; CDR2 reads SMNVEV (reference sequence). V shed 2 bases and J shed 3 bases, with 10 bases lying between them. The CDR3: CASSLRGEDTEAFF. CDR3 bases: TGTGCCAGCAGTTTACGCGGGGAGGACACTGAAGCTTTCTTT.

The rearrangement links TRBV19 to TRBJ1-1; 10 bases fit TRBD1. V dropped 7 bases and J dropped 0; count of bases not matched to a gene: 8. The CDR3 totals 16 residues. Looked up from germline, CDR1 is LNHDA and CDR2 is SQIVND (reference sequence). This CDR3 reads CASIGTGDGVNTEAFF. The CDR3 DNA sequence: TGTGCCAGTATTGGGACAGGGGACGGGGTGAACACTGAAGCTTTCTTT.

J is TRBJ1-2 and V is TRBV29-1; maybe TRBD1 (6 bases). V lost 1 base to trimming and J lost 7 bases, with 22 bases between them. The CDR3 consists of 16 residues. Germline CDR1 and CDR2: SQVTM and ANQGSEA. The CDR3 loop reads CSVEGRNRASIGGYTF. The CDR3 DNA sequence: TGCAGCGTTGAAGGGAGGAACAGGGCCAGCATAGGTGGCTACACCTTC.

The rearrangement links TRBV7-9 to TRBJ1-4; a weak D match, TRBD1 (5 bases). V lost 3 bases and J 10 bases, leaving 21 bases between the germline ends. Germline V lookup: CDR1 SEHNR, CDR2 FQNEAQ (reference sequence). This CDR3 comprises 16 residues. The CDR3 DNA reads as TGTGCCAGCAGCTTGACCCGGGGGGGGACTTTCTCAAAACTGTTTTTT. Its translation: CASSLTRGGTFSKLFF.

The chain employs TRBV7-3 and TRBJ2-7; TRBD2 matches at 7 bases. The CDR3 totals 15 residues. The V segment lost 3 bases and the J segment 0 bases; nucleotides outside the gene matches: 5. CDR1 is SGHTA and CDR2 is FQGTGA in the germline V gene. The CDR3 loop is CASSLSGASSYEQYF. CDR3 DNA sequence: TGTGCCAGCAGCTTGAGCGGGGCAAGCTCCTACGAGCAGTACTTC.

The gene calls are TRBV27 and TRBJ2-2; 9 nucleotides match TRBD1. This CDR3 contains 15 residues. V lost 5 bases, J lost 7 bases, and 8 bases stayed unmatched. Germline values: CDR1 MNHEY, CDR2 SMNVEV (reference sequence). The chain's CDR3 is CASSPGTGSRGELFF. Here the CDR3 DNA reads TGTGCCAGCAGTCCCGGGACAGGGAGCCGCGGGGAGCTGTTTTTT.

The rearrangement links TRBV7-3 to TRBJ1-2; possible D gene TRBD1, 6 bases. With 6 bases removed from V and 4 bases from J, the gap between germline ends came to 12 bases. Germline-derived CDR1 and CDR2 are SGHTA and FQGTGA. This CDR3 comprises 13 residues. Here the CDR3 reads CASSPGAGYGYTF. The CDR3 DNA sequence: TGTGCCAGCAGTCCAGGGGCGGGCTATGGCTACACCTTC.

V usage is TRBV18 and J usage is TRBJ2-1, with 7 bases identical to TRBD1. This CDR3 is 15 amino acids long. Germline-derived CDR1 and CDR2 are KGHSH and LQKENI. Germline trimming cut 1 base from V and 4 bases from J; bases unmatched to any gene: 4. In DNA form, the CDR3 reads TGTGCCAGCTCACCACGGGGGACAGATTACAATGAGCAGTTCTTC. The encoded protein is CASSPRGTDYNEQFF.

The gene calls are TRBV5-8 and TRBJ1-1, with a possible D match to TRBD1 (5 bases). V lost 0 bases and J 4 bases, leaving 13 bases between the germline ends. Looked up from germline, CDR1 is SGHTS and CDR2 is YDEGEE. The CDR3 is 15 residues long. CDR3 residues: CASSLVKPGGTEAFF. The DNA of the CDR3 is TGTGCCAGCAGCTTGGTGAAGCCCGGGGGCACTGAAGCTTTCTTT.

The DNA for the CDR3 is TGCAGTGCTAGTCGGCAGGATAACACTGAAGCTTTCTTT. As protein: CSASRQDNTEAFF. This chain joins TRBV20-1 and TRBJ1-1; D not certain. The germline V gene has CDR1 DFQATT and CDR2 SNEGSKA (reference sequence). The CDR3 covers 13 residues. The V end was cut by 3 bases, the J end by 2 bases, with 10 bases between.

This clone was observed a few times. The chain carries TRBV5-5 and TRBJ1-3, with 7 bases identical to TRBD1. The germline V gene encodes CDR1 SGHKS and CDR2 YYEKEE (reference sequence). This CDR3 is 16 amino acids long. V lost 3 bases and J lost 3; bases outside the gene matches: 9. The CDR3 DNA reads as TGTGCCAGCAGCTCCCCTCGGCAGGGGGGTGGAAACACCATATATTTT. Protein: CASSSPRQGGGNTIYF.

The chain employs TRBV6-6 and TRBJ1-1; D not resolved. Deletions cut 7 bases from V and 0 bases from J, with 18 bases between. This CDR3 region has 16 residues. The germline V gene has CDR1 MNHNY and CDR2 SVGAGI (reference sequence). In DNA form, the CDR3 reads TGTGCCAGCAACCTTCCGAGAGGGATCATGAACACTGAAGCTTTCTTT. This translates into CASNLPRGIMNTEAFF.

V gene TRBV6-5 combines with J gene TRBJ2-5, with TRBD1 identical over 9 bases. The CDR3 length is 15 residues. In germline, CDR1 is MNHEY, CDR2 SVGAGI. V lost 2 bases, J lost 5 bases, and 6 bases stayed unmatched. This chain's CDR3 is CASSYLGQGQETQYF. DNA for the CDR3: TGTGCCAGCAGTTACCTCGGACAGGGGCAGGAGACCCAGTACTTC.

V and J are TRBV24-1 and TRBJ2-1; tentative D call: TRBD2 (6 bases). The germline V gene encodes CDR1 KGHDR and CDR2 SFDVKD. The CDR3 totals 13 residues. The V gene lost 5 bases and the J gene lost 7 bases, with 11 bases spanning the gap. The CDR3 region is CATSGGGSNEQFF. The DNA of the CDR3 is TGTGCCACCAGTGGTGGAGGGTCTAATGAGCAGTTCTTC.

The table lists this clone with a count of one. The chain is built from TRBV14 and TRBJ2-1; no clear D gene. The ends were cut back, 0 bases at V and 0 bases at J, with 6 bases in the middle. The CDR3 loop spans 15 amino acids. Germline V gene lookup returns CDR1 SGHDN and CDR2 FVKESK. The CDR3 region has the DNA TGTGCCAGCAGCCAAGAGGTCGGCTCCTACAATGAGCAGTTCTTC. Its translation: CASSQEVGSYNEQFF.

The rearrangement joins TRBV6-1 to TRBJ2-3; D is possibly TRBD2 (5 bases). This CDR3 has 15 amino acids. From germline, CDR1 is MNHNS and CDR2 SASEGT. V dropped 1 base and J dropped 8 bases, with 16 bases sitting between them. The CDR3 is CASSEGGIGTTTQYF. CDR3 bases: TGTGCCAGCAGTGAAGGAGGGATTGGAACCACTACGCAGTATTTT.

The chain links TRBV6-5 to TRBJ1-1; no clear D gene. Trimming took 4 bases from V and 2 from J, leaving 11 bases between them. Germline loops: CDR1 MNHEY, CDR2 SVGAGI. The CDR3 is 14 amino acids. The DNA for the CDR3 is TGTGCCAGCAGTTTTGGTAACTTTAACACTGAAGCTTTCTTT. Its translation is CASSFGNFNTEAFF.

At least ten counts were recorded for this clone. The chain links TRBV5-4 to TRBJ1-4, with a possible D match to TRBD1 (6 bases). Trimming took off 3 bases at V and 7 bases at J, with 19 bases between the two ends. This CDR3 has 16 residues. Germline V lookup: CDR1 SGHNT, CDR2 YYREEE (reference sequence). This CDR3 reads CASSSLRGQEVEKLFF. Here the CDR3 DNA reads TGTGCCAGCAGCTCCCTCAGGGGCCAGGAGGTTGAAAAACTGTTTTTT.

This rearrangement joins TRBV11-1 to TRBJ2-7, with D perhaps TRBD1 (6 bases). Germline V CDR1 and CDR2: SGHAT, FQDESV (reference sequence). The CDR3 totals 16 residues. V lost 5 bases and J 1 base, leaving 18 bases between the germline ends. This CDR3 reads CASSPPGTSGSYEQYF. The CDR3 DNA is TGTGCCAGCAGCCCGCCTGGGACATCGGGTTCCTACGAGCAGTACTTC. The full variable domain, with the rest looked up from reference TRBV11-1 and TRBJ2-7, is EAEVAQSPRYKITEKSQAVAFWCDPISGHATLYWYRQILGQGPELLVQFQDESVVDDSQLPKDRFSAERLKGVDSTLKIQPAELGDSAMYLCASSPPGTSGSYEQYFGPGTRLTVT.

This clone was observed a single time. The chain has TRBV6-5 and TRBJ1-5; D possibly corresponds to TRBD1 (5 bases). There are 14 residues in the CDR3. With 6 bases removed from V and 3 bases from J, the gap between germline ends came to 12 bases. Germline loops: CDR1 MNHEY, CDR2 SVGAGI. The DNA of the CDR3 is TGTGCCAGCAGCGTTGACAGATTCAATCAGCCCCAGCATTTT. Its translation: CASSVDRFNQPQHF.

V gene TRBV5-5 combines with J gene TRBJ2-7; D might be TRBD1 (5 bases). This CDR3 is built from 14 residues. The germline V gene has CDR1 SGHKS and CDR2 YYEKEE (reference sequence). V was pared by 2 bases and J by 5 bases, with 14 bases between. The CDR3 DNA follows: TGTGCCAGCAGCTTAGTAGGGGTCCCAAACGAGCAGTACTTC. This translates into CASSLVGVPNEQYF.

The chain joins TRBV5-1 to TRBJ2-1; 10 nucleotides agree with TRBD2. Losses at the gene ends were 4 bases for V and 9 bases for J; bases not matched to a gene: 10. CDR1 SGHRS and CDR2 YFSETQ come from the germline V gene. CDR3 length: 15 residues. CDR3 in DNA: TGCGCCAGCAGCCCCAGCGGGGGGGCTCAGGGTGAGCAGTTCTTC. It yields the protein CASSPSGGAQGEQFF. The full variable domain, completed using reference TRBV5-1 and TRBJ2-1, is KAGVTQTPRYLIKTRGQQVTLSCSPISGHRSVSWYQQTPGQGLQFLFEYFSETQRNKGNFPGRFSGRQFSNSRSEMNVSTLELGDSALYLCASSPSGGAQGEQFFGPGTRLTVL.

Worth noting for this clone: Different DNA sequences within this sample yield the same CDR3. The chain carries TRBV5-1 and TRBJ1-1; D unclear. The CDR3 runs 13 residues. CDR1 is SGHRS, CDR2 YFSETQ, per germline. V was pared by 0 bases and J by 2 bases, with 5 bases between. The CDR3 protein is CASSLGLNTEAFF. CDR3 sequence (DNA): TGCGCCAGCAGCTTGGGGCTTAACACTGAAGCTTTCTTT.

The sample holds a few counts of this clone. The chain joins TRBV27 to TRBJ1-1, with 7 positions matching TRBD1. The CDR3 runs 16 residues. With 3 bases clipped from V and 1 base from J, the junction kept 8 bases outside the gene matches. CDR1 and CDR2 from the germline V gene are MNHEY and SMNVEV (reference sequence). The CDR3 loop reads CASSFKNRGPNTEAFF. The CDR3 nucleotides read TGTGCCAGCAGTTTCAAAAACAGGGGCCCGAACACTGAAGCTTTCTTT.

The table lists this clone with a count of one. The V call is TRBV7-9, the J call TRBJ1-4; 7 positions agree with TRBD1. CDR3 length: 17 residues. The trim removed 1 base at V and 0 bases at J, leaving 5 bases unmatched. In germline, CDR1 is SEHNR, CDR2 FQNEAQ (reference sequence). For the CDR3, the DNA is TGTGCCAGCAGCTTAGGGACAGGAACTACAACTAATGAAAAACTGTTTTTT. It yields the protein CASSLGTGTTTNEKLFF.

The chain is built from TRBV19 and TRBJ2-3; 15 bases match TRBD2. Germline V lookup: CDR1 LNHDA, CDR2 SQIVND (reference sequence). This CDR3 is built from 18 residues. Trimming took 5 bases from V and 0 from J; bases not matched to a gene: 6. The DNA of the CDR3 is TGTGCCAGTAGTCCCGGACTAGCGGGGGGGCCAAGCACAGATACGCAGTATTTT. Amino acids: CASSPGLAGGPSTDTQYF.